The 24 T cell receptor beta chains below were found in one sample sequenced in a study of OX40 agonist ivuxolimab in advanced cancers. TCRdb's copy holds only in-frame clones and misses some; the assay was immunoSEQ multiplex PCR. The table has 60,000 to 75,000 clones, almost 95% seen once. The material sequenced was CD4+ or CD8+ T cells sorted from blood, taken in a trial of the OX40 agonist ivuxolimab. These receptors came from an adult with an advanced solid tumor such as melanoma, head and neck, liver or kidney cancer.

This rearrangement joins TRBV27 to TRBJ2-1; either TRBD1 or TRBD2 may fit D (5 bases each). Germline assignment: CDR1 MNHEY and CDR2 SMNVEV (reference sequence). V lost 3 bases, J lost 0 bases, and 9 bases lay in between. The CDR3 runs to 15 residues. The CDR3 reads CASSFEGSSYNEQFF. The CDR3 DNA reads TGTGCCAGCAGTTTTGAGGGGAGCTCCTACAATGAGCAGTTCTTC.

The rearrangement uses TRBV18 and TRBJ2-1; tentatively, D is TRBD2 (5 bases). The V gene's germline CDR1 is KGHSH and CDR2 LQKENI. The CDR3 totals 13 residues. The CDR3 spells CSGALVRYNEQFF. Here the CDR3 DNA reads TGTAGCGGAGCTCTCGTTCGTTACAATGAGCAGTTCTTC.

This clone has a single count. The chain combines TRBV5-4 with TRBJ2-2; D gene ambiguous. The CDR3 covers 13 residues. From germline, CDR1 is SGHNT and CDR2 YYREEE (reference sequence). V lost 0 bases to trimming and J lost 8 bases, with 8 bases between them. The CDR3 sequence is CASSLVGLGELFF. CDR3 DNA: TGTGCCAGCAGCTTGGTGGGGTTGGGGGAGCTGTTTTTT.

J is TRBJ1-2 and V is TRBV7-2, with D possibly matching TRBD1 (5 bases). The CDR3 consists of 15 residues. Trimming removed 4 bases from V and 5 bases from J, with 17 bases in between. In germline, CDR1 is SGHTA, CDR2 FQGNSA. In nucleotides, the CDR3 is TGTGCCAGCAGCTGGGGCGGGGGGTCCCCATATGGCTACACCTTC. Translated: CASSWGGGSPYGYTF.

This chain joins TRBV30 and TRBJ2-7; 8 nucleotides align to TRBD1. J lost 5 bases, V lost 3 bases, and 15 bases had no gene match. Germline CDR1 reads GTSNPN; CDR2 reads SVGIG (reference sequence). The CDR3 extends over 16 amino acids. CDR3 loop: CAWRPPPGTGFDEQYF. Written as DNA, the CDR3 is TGTGCCTGGAGGCCTCCCCCCGGGACAGGATTTGACGAGCAGTACTTC.

The rearrangement uses TRBV7-9 and TRBJ1-1, with 7 bases matching TRBD1. This CDR3 comprises 13 residues. Germline loops: CDR1 SEHNR, CDR2 FQNEAQ (reference sequence). V lost 6 bases to trimming and J lost 0 bases; unmatched junction nucleotides: 1. The CDR3 DNA sequence: TGTGCCAGCAGAGACAGGGTGAACACTGAAGCTTTCTTT. It yields the protein CASRDRVNTEAFF.

The chain carries TRBV4-2 and TRBJ2-5; 7 nucleotides agree with TRBD1. The J call may be in error: the DNA end matches TRBJ2-7 better. CDR3 length equals 17 residues. CDR1 LGHNA and CDR2 YNFKEQ come from the germline V gene. The CDR3, as DNA: TGTGCCAGCAGCCAAGATCTCATTGGGGACAGATACTACGAGCAGTACTTC. This translates into CASSQDLIGDRYYEQYF.

The CDR3 loop is CASSHRGAYEQYF. The CDR3 DNA sequence: TGTGCCAGCAGTCACAGGGGCGCCTACGAGCAGTACTTC. The V and J genes are TRBV28 and TRBJ2-7; TRBD1 matches at 7 bases. Germline V CDR1 and CDR2: MDHEN, SYDVKM. This CDR3 contains 13 residues. The V gene end was trimmed by 5 bases and the J gene end by 2 bases; junction bases not matched to a gene: 3.

The chain couples TRBV6-6 to TRBJ2-1, with TRBD2 identical over 8 bases. With V trimmed by 6 bases and J by 8 bases, 3 bases remained unmatched. The germline V gene has CDR1 MNHNY and CDR2 SVGAGI (reference sequence). The CDR3 totals 12 residues. CDR3 protein: CASSPGGDEQFF. The DNA of the CDR3 is TGTGCCAGCAGCCCGGGGGGGGATGAGCAGTTCTTC.

The chain is built from TRBV2 and TRBJ2-1; TRBD2 agrees at 7 bases. The V segment lost 6 bases and the J segment 7 bases; nucleotides outside the gene matches: 6. The CDR3 sequence is 13 residues long. In germline, CDR1 is SNHLY, CDR2 FYNNEI. CDR3 sequence (DNA): TGTGCCAGCAGGGGGGGGTACGAGAATGAGCAGTTCTTC. It encodes CASRGGYENEQFF.

Only a few counts were recorded for this clone. This chain uses TRBV5-6 with TRBJ1-1; D gene uncertain. This CDR3 region has 15 residues. The ends were cut back, 0 bases at V and 0 bases at J, with 9 bases in the middle. The germline V gene encodes CDR1 SGHDT and CDR2 YYEEEE. The CDR3 spells CASSLEAHMNTEAFF. CDR3 sequence (DNA): TGTGCCAGCAGCTTGGAGGCACACATGAACACTGAAGCTTTCTTT.

V gene TRBV4-3 combines with J gene TRBJ2-1; TRBD1 aligns across 8 bases. Trimming at V came to 4 bases and at J to 3 bases, leaving 14 bases not matched to a gene. Germline V lookup: CDR1 LGHNA, CDR2 YSLEER. The CDR3 is made up of 18 amino acids. In DNA form, the CDR3 reads TGCGCCAGCAGCCTACAGATCCCCGGGACAGGAGACTACAATGAGCAGTTCTTC. Protein sequence: CASSLQIPGTGDYNEQFF.

This chain links TRBV7-9 with TRBJ1-1; D may be TRBD1 (5 bases). V was shortened by 1 base and J by 11 bases, with 11 bases between the two germline ends. The germline CDR1 and CDR2 sequences are SEHNR and FQNEAQ (reference sequence). This CDR3 spans 12 amino acids. CDR3 coding DNA: TGTGCCAGCAGCTTAGTATCGGGGGAGGCTTTCTTT. Amino acids: CASSLVSGEAFF. The full variable domain, its missing parts supplied by reference TRBV7-9 and TRBJ1-1, is DTGVSQNPRHKITKRGQNVTFRCDPISEHNRLYWYRQTLGQGPEFLTYFQNEAQLEKSRLLSDRFSAERPKGSFSTLEIQRTEQGDSAMYLCASSLVSGEAFFGQGTRLTVV.

The J gene is TRBJ2-1, the V gene TRBV28; 10 bases are a match to TRBD1. Germline V gives CDR1 MDHEN, CDR2 SYDVKM. V shed 5 bases and J 2 bases; nucleotides not matched to a gene: 6. The CDR3 runs 16 residues. This CDR3 is CASSDSGTGAYNEQFF. The CDR3 coding sequence is TGTGCCAGCAGTGACTCCGGGACAGGGGCCTACAATGAGCAGTTCTTC.

The chain has TRBV5-4 and TRBJ2-7; the D gene is possibly TRBD1 (6 bases). This CDR3 is built from 14 residues. The germline CDR1 and CDR2 sequences are SGHNT and YYREEE (reference sequence). V lost 4 bases to trimming and J lost 4 bases, with 15 bases between them. The CDR3 loop reads CASSHTKGQYEQYF. The DNA of the CDR3 is TGTGCCAGCAGCCATACAAAAGGACAGTACGAGCAGTACTTC.

The chain recombines TRBV5-1 with TRBJ1-1, with 8 nucleotides matching TRBD1. Germline trimming cut 2 bases from V and 4 bases from J; bases unmatched to any gene: 16. The CDR3 length is 18 residues. The germline gives CDR1 SGHRS, CDR2 YFSETQ. The CDR3 sequence: CASSLQDRVLFQGTEAFF. DNA for the CDR3: TGCGCCAGCAGCTTACAGGACAGGGTCCTGTTTCAGGGCACTGAAGCTTTCTTT.

The chain has TRBV7-8 and TRBJ2-1; TRBD2 aligns across 13 bases. Germline V gene sequence: CDR1 SGHVS, CDR2 FQNEAQ. This CDR3 is built from 16 residues. J gave up 8 bases and V 2 bases, and 6 bases lay outside the gene matches. The CDR3 bases are TGTGCCAGCAGCTTAATTTTAGGACTAGCGGGAGATGAGCAGTTCTTC. The encoded protein is CASSLILGLAGDEQFF. Full variable domain (rest looked up from reference TRBV7-8 and TRBJ2-1): GAGVSQSPRYKVAKRGQDVALRCDPISGHVSLFWYQQALGQGPEFLTYFQNEAQLDKSGLPSDRFFAERPEGSVSTLKIQRTQQEDSAVYLCASSLILGLAGDEQFFGPGTRLTVL.

The chain carries TRBV9 and TRBJ2-7, with TRBD2 identical over 8 bases. This CDR3 spans 16 amino acids. Trimming cost V 2 bases and J 0 bases; bases outside gene matches: 7. Germline values: CDR1 SGDLS, CDR2 YYNGEE. The chain's CDR3 is CASSVTAGTSSYEQYF. CDR3 nucleotides: TGTGCCAGCAGCGTTACAGCCGGGACTAGCTCCTACGAGCAGTACTTC.

The chain joins TRBV19 to TRBJ2-1; no reliable D call. Looked up from germline, CDR1 is LNHDA and CDR2 is SQIVND (reference sequence). The CDR3 spans 10 residues. The V end lost 5 bases, the J end lost 10 bases, and 6 bases lay between the germline ends. The CDR3 coding sequence is TGTGCCAGTAGTGCCGCAGAGCAGTTCTTC. It codes for CASSAAEQFF.

The chain combines TRBV27 with TRBJ1-5; D not certain. Germline-derived CDR1 and CDR2 are MNHEY and SMNVEV (reference sequence). CDR3 length: 14 residues. V lost 10 bases to trimming and J lost 0 bases, with 13 bases between them. The CDR3 here is CATSPTFSNQPQHF. DNA for the CDR3: TGTGCCACCTCTCCGACATTTAGCAATCAGCCCCAGCATTTT.

The chain recombines TRBV30 with TRBJ1-1; possible D gene TRBD1, 6 bases. The CDR3 extends over 12 amino acids. The germline V gene has CDR1 GTSNPN and CDR2 SVGIG (reference sequence). V was cut by 5 bases and J by 5 bases, with 12 bases left in between. The CDR3 loop reads CAWETGRTEAFF. The CDR3 coding sequence is TGTGCCTGGGAAACAGGGAGGACTGAAGCTTTCTTT.

Here the CDR3 DNA reads TGTGCCAGCAGTTTAGATGGAAACTTAATGAGCGAAAAACTGTTTTTT. Protein sequence: CASSLDGNLMSEKLFF. The chain carries TRBV28 and TRBJ1-4; D uncertain. CDR3 length: 16 residues. Per the germline V gene, CDR1 is MDHEN and CDR2 is SYDVKM. V lost 2 bases and J lost 8, with 18 bases in between.

The chain links TRBV19 to TRBJ2-7; D call uncertain. The length of the CDR3 is 13 residues. Trimming shortened V by 5 bases and J by 2 bases, and 10 bases separated the two germline ends. CDR1 and CDR2 from the germline V gene are LNHDA and SQIVND (reference sequence). As DNA, the CDR3 is TGTGCCAGTAGTTTCGGGCCGACCTACGAGCAGTACTTC. Its translation: CASSFGPTYEQYF.

This clone was found once. The CDR3 protein is CSVVAPSPSYEQYF. Here the CDR3 DNA reads TGCAGCGTTGTGGCCCCTTCACCATCCTACGAGCAGTACTTC. The V and J genes are TRBV29-1 and TRBJ2-7; D is unclear. V was trimmed by 4 bases and J by 1 base, leaving 14 bases between them. The CDR3 has 14 amino acids. Germline V gene sequence: CDR1 SQVTM, CDR2 ANQGSEA.